The present T cell receptor beta chain was sequenced within a study of blood T cell repertoires in COVID-19. Study-wide context: Acute and convalescent COVID-19 specimens originated in the United States, Italy and Spain.

This table comes from immunoSEQ multiplex PCR, and its TCRdb copy is limited to in-frame clones, with some not included. The data contain some 270,000 clones, more than 75% of them singletons. This clone was seen only a few times. Trimming at V came to 3 bases and at J to 5 bases, leaving 18 bases not matched to a gene. CDR3 length: 20 residues. Germline CDR1 LNHDA, CDR2 SQIVND (reference sequence). The sequencing input was peripheral blood. The sequence came from a man aged 35 to 55 with active or convalescent COVID-19. This chain uses TRBV19 with TRBJ2-1, with 11 positions matching TRBD2. CDR3 amino acids: CASSIGVENSGRAVNNEQFF. The CDR3 DNA reads TGTGCCAGTAGTATCGGGGTGGAAAATAGCGGGAGGGCCGTAAACAATGAGCAGTTCTTC.